The clone carrying this TCR beta chain was seen just once. Its antigen is not identified. The sample belongs to a study of cytomegalovirus exposure and HLA in healthy donors. General study results and limits: The sole available immune exposure information was CMV serostatus.

The primer mix had 60 Vbeta and 13 Jbeta primers. Authors' analysis steps: The authors later counted about 80 million unique TCR beta chains, roughly 10 million of them shared. Assay: immunoSEQ multiplex PCR; the TCRdb copy retains only in-frame clones and omits some. The V and J calls and the clone size are those of that table, but D and trimming were determined from the DNA. The sample carries around 180,000 clones, 78% recorded once. The TCR was taken from a woman between 25 and 40 years old in good health and CMV-seropositive. The specimen was PBMCs.

The CDR3 nucleotides are TGCGCCAGCACCAAAAAGGGGCGGGGGAGGGAGACCCAGTACTTC. Its protein product is CASTKKGRGRETQYF. The chain links TRBV10-1 to TRBJ2-5, with 7 bases that match TRBD2. Germline CDR1 WNHNN, CDR2 SYGVQD (reference sequence). Germline trimming cut 7 bases from V and 5 bases from J; bases unmatched to any gene: 13. The CDR3 is 15 residues long.